One sample yielded the 10 T cell receptor beta chains listed below, sequenced in a study of blood T cell repertoires in COVID-19. Here immunoSEQ multiplex PCR was the method, and the copy in TCRdb shows in-frame clones only, minus some. The sample contains about 400,000 clones, approximately 86% of which appear only once. The specimen sequenced was peripheral blood. These receptors all come from a human donor in a cohort sampled during active COVID-19.

For this clone: Other DNA sequences within the sample encode an identical CDR3. The rearrangement joins TRBV6-5 to TRBJ1-1; 7 bases are a match to TRBD1. The CDR3 is made up of 14 amino acids. Germline CDR1 and CDR2: MNHEY and SVGAGI. The V gene end was trimmed by 5 bases and the J gene end by 4 bases; junction bases not matched to a gene: 7. The CDR3 here is CASSPTGVGTEAFF. The DNA for the CDR3 is TGTGCCAGCAGTCCCACAGGGGTGGGCACTGAAGCTTTCTTT.

The CDR3: CASSEGTPRSGANVLTF. DNA for the CDR3: TGTGCCAGCAGCGAGGGGACACCCCGCTCTGGGGCCAACGTCCTGACTTTC. The V and J genes are TRBV7-3 and TRBJ2-6; the D gene is possibly TRBD1 (6 bases). This CDR3 is built from 17 residues. Germline V gene sequence: CDR1 SGHTA, CDR2 FQGTGA. V was shortened by 5 bases and J by 0 bases, with 14 bases between the two germline ends. The entire variable domain, with the rest obtained from reference TRBV7-3 and TRBJ2-6, is as follows: GAGVSQTPSNKVTEKGKYVELRCDPISGHTALYWYRQSLGQGPEFLIYFQGTGAADDSGLPNDRFFAVRPEGSVSTLKIQRTERGDSAVYLCASSEGTPRSGANVLTFGAGSRLTVL.

This clone has only a few counts. The gene calls are TRBV5-6 and TRBJ1-4, with no clear D. The germline V gene encodes CDR1 SGHDT and CDR2 YYEEEE. Deletions cut 2 bases from V and 6 bases from J, with 14 bases between. The CDR3 has 15 amino acids. CDR3: CASSLEAPGDEKLFF. The CDR3, as DNA: TGTGCCAGCAGCTTAGAGGCCCCCGGGGATGAAAAACTGTTTTTT. The whole variable domain, filled in from reference TRBV5-6 and TRBJ1-4, reads DAGVTQSPTHLIKTRGQQVTLRCSPKSGHDTVSWYQQALGQGPQFIFQYYEEEERQRGNFPDRFSGHQFPNYSSELNVNALLLGDSALYLCASSLEAPGDEKLFFGSGTQLSVL.

The V gene is TRBV10-3, the J gene TRBJ2-3, with D perhaps TRBD1 (7 bases). This CDR3 contains 12 residues. Trimming left V 11 bases short and J 4 bases short, with 13 bases between. Germline CDR1 is ENHRY and CDR2 is SYGVKD. The CDR3 loop reads CAAGGSPDTQYF. Written as DNA, the CDR3 is TGTGCCGCAGGGGGGAGCCCAGATACGCAGTATTTT.

The V gene is TRBV4-1, the J gene TRBJ2-1, with 8 bases that match TRBD2. Per germline, CDR1 MGHRA and CDR2 YSYEKL. The CDR3 totals 15 residues. Trimming removed 5 bases from V and 9 bases from J; junction bases left unmatched: 12. CDR3 loop: CASSDDGRGEPEQFF. CDR3 bases: TGCGCCAGCAGCGACGACGGGAGGGGGGAACCTGAGCAGTTCTTC.

The chain links TRBV6-5 to TRBJ2-2; 8 positions match TRBD1. Losses at the gene ends were 7 bases for V and 7 bases for J; bases not matched to a gene: 8. CDR1 and CDR2 (germline): MNHEY, SVGAGI. The CDR3 runs 14 residues. The CDR3 protein is CASTLTGVDGELFF. In nucleotides, the CDR3 is TGTGCCAGCACTTTGACAGGGGTAGACGGGGAGCTGTTTTTT.

This chain's CDR3 is CASSLTGANYGYTF. The CDR3 coding sequence is TGTGCCAGCAGCCTGACAGGGGCTAACTATGGCTACACCTTC. The chain couples TRBV6-5 to TRBJ1-2, with 8 bases fitting TRBD1. Germline-derived CDR1 and CDR2 are MNHEY and SVGAGI. V gave up 6 bases and J gave up 0 bases; unmatched junction bases: 3. The CDR3 runs 14 residues.

The rearrangement joins TRBV27 to TRBJ1-5; D perhaps matches TRBD1 (5 bases). The CDR3 extends over 15 amino acids. Trimming left V 4 bases short and J 5 bases short, with 15 bases between. Germline V gene data show CDR1 as MNHEY and CDR2 as SMNVEV (reference sequence). The CDR3 DNA reads as TGTGCCAGCAGTTCTCAGGGAATGCCCTATCAGCCCCAGCATTTT. Its protein is CASSSQGMPYQPQHF.

The chain couples TRBV5-8 to TRBJ2-1; 7 nucleotides align to TRBD1. The V gene end was trimmed by 4 bases and the J gene end by 7 bases; junction bases not matched to a gene: 11. This CDR3 spans 15 amino acids. Germline V gives CDR1 SGHTS, CDR2 YDEGEE. The CDR3 loop reads CASSHQEQGMNEQFF. The CDR3 region has the DNA TGTGCCAGCAGCCATCAAGAACAGGGGATGAATGAGCAGTTCTTC.

This clone was recorded a few times. The CDR3 here is CASSPGGTEAFF. CDR3 DNA sequence: TGCGCCAGCAGTCCTGGCGGCACTGAAGCTTTCTTT. The chain recombines TRBV5-1 with TRBJ1-1; no firm D call. Germline CDR1 SGHRS, CDR2 YFSETQ. V was trimmed by 5 bases and J by 4 bases, leaving 9 bases between them. This CDR3 contains 12 residues.